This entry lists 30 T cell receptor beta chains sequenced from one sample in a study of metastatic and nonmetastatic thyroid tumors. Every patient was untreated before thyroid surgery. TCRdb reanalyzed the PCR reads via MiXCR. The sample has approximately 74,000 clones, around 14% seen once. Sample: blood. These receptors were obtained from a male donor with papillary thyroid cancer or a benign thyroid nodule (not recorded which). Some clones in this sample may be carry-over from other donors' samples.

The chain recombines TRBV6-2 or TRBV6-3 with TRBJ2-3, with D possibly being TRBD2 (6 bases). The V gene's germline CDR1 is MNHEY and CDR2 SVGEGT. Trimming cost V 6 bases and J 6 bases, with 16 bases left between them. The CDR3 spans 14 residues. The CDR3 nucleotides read TGTGCCAGCAGAGGGCGCGTAAGCGGGGATACGCAGTATTTT. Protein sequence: CASRGRVSGDTQYF.

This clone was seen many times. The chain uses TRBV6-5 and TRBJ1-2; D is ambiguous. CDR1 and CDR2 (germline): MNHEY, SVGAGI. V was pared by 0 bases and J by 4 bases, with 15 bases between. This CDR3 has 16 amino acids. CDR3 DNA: TGTGCCAGCAGTTACTCCGGACCGTCGCTAACCTATGGCTACACCTTC. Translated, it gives CASSYSGPSLTYGYTF.

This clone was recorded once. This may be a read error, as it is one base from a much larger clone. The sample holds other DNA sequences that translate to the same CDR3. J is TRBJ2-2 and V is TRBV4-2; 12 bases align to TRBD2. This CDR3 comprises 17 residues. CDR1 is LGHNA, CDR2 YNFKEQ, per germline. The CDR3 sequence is CASSLWTSGDDTGELFF. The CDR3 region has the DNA TGTGCCAGCAGCCTTTGGACTAGCGGGGACGACACCGGGGAGCTTTTTTTT.

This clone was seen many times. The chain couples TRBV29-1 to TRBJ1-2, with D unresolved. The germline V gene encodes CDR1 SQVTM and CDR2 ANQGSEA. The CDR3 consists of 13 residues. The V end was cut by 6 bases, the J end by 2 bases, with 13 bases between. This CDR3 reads CSVISERNYGYTF. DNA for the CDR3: TGCAGCGTCATAAGCGAGAGGAACTATGGCTACACCTTC. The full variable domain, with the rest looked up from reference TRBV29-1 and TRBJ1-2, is SAVISQKPSRDICQRGTSLTIQCQVDSQVTMMFWYRQQPGQSLTLIATANQGSEATYESGFVIDKFPISRPNLTFSTLTVSNMSPEDSSIYLCSVISERNYGYTFGSGTRLTVV.

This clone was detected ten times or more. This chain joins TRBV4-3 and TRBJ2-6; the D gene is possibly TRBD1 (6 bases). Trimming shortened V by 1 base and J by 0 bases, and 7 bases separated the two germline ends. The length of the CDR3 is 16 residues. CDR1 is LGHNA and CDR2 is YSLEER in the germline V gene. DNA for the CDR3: TGCGCCAGCAGCCAAGCCAGGGGCTCTGGGGCCAACGTCCTGACTTTC. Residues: CASSQARGSGANVLTF.

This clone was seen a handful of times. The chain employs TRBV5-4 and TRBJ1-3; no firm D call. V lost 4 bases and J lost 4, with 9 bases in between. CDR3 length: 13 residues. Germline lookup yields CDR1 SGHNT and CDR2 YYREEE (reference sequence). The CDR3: CASSLTSGNTIYF. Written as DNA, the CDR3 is TGTGCCAGCAGCCTCACTTCCGGAAACACCATATATTTT.

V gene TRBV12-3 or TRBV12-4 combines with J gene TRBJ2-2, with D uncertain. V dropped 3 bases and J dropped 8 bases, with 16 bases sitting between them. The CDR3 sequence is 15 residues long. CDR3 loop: CASSFYGVSTGELFF. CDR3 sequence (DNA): TGTGCCAGCAGTTTCTATGGCGTGAGCACTGGGGAGCTGTTTTTT.

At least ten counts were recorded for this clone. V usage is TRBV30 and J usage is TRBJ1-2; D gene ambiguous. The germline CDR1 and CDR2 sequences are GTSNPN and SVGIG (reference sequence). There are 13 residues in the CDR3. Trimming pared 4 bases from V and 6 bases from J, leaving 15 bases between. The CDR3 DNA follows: TGTGCCTGGACCCTACGTGTAGCAAATGGCTACACCTTC. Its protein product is CAWTLRVANGYTF.

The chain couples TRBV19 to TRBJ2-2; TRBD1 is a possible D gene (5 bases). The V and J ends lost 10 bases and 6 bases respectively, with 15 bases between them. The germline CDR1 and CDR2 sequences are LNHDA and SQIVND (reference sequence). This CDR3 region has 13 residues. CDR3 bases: TGTGCCATCGGACCCCAGGGCCCCGGGGAGCTGTTTTTT. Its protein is CAIGPQGPGELFF.

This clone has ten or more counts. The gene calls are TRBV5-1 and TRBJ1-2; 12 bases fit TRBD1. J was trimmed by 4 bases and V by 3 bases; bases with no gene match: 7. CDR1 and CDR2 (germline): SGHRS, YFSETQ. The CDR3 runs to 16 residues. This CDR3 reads CASSSVPGQGAYGYTF. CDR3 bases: TGCGCCAGCAGCTCGGTCCCGGGACAGGGGGCCTATGGCTACACCTTC.

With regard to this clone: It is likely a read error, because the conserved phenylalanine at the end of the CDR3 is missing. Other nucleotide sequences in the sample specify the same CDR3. The CDR3 nucleotides are TGTGCCAGCAGCTTGGGAGAGACAGGGACCTCTGGAAACATCATATATCTT. This gives the protein CASSLGETGTSGNIIYL. The V call is TRBV11-1, the J call TRBJ1-3, with TRBD1 identical over 7 bases. The CDR3 loop spans 17 amino acids. CDR1 is SGHAT and CDR2 is FQDESV in the germline V gene (reference sequence).

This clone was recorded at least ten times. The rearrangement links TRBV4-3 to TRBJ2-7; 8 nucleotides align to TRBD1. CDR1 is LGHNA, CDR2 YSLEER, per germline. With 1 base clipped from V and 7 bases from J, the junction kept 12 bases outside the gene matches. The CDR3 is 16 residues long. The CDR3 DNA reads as TGCGCCAGCAGCCAAGGGCCTTCAGGGGGCCGGTGGGAGCAGTACTTC. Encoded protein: CASSQGPSGGRWEQYF.

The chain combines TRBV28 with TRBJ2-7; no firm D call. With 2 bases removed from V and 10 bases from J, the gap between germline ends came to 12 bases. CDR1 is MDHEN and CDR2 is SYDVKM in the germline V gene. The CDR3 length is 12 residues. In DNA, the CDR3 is TGTGCCAGCAGTTTAGGGTCAGAAGCTCAGTACTTC. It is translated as CASSLGSEAQYF.

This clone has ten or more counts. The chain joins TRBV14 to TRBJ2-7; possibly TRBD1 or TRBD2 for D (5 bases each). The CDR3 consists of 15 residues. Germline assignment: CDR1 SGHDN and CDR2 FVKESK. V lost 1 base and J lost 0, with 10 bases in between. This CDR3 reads CASSQAGTLSYEQYV. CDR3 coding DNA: TGTGCCAGCAGCCAAGCCGGGACCCTCTCCTACGAGCAGTACGTC.

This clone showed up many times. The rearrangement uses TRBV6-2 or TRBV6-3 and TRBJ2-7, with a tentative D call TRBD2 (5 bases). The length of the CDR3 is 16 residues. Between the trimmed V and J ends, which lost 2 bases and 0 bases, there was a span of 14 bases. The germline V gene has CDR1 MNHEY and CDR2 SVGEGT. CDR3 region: CASSYGGAAVSYEQYV. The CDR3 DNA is TGTGCCAGCAGTTACGGAGGAGCAGCCGTCTCCTACGAGCAGTACGTC.

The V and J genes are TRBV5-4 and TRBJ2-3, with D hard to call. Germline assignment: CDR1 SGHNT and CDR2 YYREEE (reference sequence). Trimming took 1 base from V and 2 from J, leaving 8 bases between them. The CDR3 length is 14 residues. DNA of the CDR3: TGTGCCAGCAGCTTGCCGGGCGCCACAGATACGCAGTATTTT. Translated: CASSLPGATDTQYF.

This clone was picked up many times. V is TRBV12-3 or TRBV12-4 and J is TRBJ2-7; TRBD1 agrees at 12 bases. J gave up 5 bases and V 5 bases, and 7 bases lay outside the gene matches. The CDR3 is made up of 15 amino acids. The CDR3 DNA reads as TGTGCCAGCAGTCCCTGGGACAGGGGGCCCCACGAGCAGTACTTC. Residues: CASSPWDRGPHEQYF.

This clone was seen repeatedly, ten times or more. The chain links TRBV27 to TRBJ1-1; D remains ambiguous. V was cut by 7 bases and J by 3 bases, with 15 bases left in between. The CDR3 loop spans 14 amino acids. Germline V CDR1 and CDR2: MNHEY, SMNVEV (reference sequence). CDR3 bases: TGTGCCAGCACCCCTGTCGGCTTGCACACTGAAGCTTTCTTT. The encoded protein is CASTPVGLHTEAFF.

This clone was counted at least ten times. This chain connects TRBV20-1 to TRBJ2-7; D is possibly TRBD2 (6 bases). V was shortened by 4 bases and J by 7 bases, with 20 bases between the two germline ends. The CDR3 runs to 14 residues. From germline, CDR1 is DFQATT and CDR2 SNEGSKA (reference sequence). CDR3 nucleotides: TGCAGTGCTACTAGGCAAGCGGGTATCGGAGAGCAGTACGTC. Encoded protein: CSATRQAGIGEQYV.

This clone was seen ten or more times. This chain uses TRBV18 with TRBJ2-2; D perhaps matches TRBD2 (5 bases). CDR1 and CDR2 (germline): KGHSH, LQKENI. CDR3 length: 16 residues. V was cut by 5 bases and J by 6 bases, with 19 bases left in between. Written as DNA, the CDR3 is TGTGCCAGCTCAGTAAATCACGGACTGGAGTCCGGGGAGCTGTTTTTT. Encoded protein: CASSVNHGLESGELFF. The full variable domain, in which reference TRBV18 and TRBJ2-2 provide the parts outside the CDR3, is NAGVMQNPRHLVRRRGQEARLRCSPMKGHSHVYWYRQLPEEGLKFMVYLQKENIIDESGMPKERFSAEFPKEGPSILRIQQVVRGDSAAYFCASSVNHGLESGELFFGEGSRLTVL.

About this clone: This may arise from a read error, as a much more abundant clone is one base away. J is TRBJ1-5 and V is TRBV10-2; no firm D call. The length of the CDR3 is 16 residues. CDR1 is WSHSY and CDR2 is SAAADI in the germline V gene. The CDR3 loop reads CANSESWVIGNQPQHF. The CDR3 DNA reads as TGCGCCAACAGTGAGTCGTGGGTAATAGGCAATCAGCCCCAGCATTTT.

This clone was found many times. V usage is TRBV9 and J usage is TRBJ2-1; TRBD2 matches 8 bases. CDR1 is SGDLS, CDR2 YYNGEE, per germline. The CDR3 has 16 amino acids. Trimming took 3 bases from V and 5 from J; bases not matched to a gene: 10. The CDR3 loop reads CASSGSGRSWHNEQFF. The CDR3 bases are TGTGCCAGCAGCGGAAGCGGGAGAAGTTGGCACAATGAGCAGTTCTTC.

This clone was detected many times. The CDR3 sequence is CASSGPGLADYYTDTQYF. CDR3 bases: TGTGCCAGCAGCGGGCCGGGACTAGCGGACTACTATACAGATACGCAGTATTTT. The rearrangement links TRBV11-3 to TRBJ2-3, with TRBD2 matching over 11 bases. This CDR3 has 18 residues. V lost 5 bases, J lost 3 bases, and 13 bases stayed unmatched. Germline V gives CDR1 SGHNT, CDR2 YENEEA.

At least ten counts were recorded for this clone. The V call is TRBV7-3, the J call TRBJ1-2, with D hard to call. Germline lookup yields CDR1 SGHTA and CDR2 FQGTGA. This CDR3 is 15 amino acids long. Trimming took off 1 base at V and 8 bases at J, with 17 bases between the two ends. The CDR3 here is CASSLNPSSEEGYTF. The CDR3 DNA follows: TGTGCCAGCAGCTTAAACCCCTCGTCGGAGGAGGGCTACACCTTC.

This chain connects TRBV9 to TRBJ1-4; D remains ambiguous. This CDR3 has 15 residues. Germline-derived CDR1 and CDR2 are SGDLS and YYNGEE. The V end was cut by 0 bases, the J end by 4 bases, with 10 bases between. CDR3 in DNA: TGTGCCAGCAGCGTAGGGGCAGGAGATAATGAAAAACTGTTTTTT. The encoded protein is CASSVGAGDNEKLFF.

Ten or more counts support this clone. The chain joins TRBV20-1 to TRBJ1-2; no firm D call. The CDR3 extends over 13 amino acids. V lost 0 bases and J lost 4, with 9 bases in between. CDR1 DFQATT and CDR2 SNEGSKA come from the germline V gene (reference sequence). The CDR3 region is CSARDGDAYGYTF. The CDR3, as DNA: TGCAGTGCTAGAGATGGGGATGCCTATGGCTACACCTTC.

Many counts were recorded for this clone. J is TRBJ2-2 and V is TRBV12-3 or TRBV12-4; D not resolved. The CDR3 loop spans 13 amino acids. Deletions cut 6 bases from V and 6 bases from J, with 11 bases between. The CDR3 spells CASSRSGSGELFF. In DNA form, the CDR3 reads TGTGCCAGCAGCAGAAGTGGATCCGGGGAGCTGTTTTTT.

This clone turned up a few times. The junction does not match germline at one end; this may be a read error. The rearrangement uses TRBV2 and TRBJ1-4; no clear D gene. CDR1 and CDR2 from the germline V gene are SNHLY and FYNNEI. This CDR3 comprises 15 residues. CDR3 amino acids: CASSVGNRTNEKLFF. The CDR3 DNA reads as TGTGCCAGCAGTGTAGGGAACAGAACAAATGAAAAACTGTTTTTC. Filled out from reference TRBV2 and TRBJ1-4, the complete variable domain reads EPEVTQTPSHQVTQMGQEVILRCVPISNHLYFYWYRQILGQKVEFLVSFYNNEISEKSEIFDDQFSVERPDGSNFTLKIRSTKLEDSAMYFCASSVGNRTNEKLFFGSGTQLSVL.

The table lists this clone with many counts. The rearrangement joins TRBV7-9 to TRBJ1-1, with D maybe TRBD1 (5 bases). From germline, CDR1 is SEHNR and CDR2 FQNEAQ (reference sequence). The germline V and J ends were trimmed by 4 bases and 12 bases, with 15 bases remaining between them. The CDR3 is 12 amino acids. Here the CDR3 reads CASSSRTPGSFF. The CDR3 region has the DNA TGTGCCAGCAGCTCCAGGACACCGGGGTCTTTCTTT.

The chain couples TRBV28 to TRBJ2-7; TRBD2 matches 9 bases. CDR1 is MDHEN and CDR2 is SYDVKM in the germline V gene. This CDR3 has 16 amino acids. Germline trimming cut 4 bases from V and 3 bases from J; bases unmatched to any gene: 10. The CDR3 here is CASSSSSGTSFYEQYF. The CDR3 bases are TGTGCCAGCAGTTCAAGTTCCGGGACTAGCTTCTACGAGCAGTACTTC.